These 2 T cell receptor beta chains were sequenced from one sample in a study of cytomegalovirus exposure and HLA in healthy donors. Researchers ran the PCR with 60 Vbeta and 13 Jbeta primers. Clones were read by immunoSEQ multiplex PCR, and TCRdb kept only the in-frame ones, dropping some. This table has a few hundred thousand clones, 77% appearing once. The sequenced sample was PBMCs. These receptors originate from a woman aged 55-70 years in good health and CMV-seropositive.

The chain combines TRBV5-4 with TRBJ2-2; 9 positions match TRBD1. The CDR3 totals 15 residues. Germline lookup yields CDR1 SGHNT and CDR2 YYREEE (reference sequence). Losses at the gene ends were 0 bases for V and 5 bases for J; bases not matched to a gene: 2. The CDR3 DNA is TGTGCCAGCAGCTTGGTGGGGACAGGGACCGGGGAGCTGTTTTTT. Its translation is CASSLVGTGTGELFF. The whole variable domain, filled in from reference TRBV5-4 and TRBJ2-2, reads ETGVTQSPTHLIKTRGQQVTLRCSSQSGHNTVSWYQQALGQGPQFIFQYYREEENGRGNFPPRFSGLQFPNYSSELNVNALELDDSALYLCASSLVGTGTGELFFGEGSRLTVL.

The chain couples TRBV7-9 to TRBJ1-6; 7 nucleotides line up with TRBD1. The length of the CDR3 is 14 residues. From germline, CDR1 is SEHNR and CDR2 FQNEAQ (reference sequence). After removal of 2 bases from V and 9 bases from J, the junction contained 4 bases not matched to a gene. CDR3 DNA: TGTGCCAGCAGCTTACGACAGGGAGTTTCACCCCTCCACTTT. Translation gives CASSLRQGVSPLHF.